This T cell receptor beta chain emerged from a study of human T cells and chemical hapten exposure. On the study more broadly: TCR yields per sample varied, mainly owing to small pooled library volume differences. General study results and limits: Clustering by CDR3 similarity yielded significantly more large clusters from expanded TCRs than controls.

Time point described: patch test 1, 2 weeks after DPC sensitization. The treatment is: therapeutic diphenylcyclopropenone sensitization with weekly scalp DPC. A remark on this clonotype: What it binds is unknown.

The germline gives CDR1 SGHTA, CDR2 FQGNSA. V was cut by 3 bases and J by 7 bases, with 9 bases left in between. The CDR3 is made up of 12 amino acids. What the library attached to individual cDNA molecules were unique molecular identifiers. In the original processing: Counts of TCRs in each sample centred on a median of roughly 89,000 and extended from about 20,000 to 690,000. TCRdb reprocessed the RACE reads via MiXCR and lists one record per CDR3 protein. In this record, the V and J calls reflect TCRdb's handling and not the investigators' own analysis. The table lists around 380,000 distinct CDR3 sequences, around 5% of them singletons.

The input for sequencing was whole blood, taken in connection with sensitization to the hapten diphenylcyclopropenone (DPC). The TCR was taken from a woman aged 50 to 65 with alopecia areata. Some clones in this sample may be carry-over from other donors' samples. The V and J genes are TRBV7-2 and TRBJ1-1; D ambiguous. The DNA for the CDR3 is TGTGCCAGCAGCTTCCTCCGCCTTGAAGCTTTCTTT. It codes for CASSFLRLEAFF.